The 10 T cell receptor beta chains reported below all come from one sample, sequenced in a study of blood T cell repertoires in COVID-19. Here immunoSEQ multiplex PCR was the method, and the copy in TCRdb shows in-frame clones only, minus some. The sample has more than 95,000 clones, 60% to 80% seen once; the top ten hold 4.5% to 6%. The sample comprised peripheral blood. Source of these receptors: a man older than 75 with COVID-19, enrolled during active disease.

This clone showed up just once. V and J are TRBV9 and TRBJ2-5; 8 nucleotides match TRBD2. This CDR3 is built from 13 residues. Per germline, CDR1 SGDLS and CDR2 YYNGEE. V dropped 4 bases and J dropped 4; count of bases not matched to a gene: 3. CDR3 bases: TGTGCCAGCAGCAGCGGGAGAGGAGAGACCCAGTACTTC. Protein sequence: CASSSGRGETQYF.

This clone was counted once. The genes are TRBV7-2 and TRBJ1-5, with a possible D match to TRBD1 (5 bases). Per germline, CDR1 SGHTA and CDR2 FQGNSA. The CDR3 spans 15 residues. Trimming removed 0 bases at V and 5 bases at J, with 11 bases between. Here the CDR3 reads CASSLAGQGYQPQHF. Written as DNA, the CDR3 is TGTGCCAGCAGCTTAGCGGGGCAGGGTTATCAGCCCCAGCATTTT.

This clone has just a few counts. The chain employs TRBV19 and TRBJ2-1, with TRBD2 identical over 8 bases. J was trimmed by 7 bases and V by 0 bases; bases with no gene match: 11. Germline CDR1 reads LNHDA; CDR2 reads SQIVND (reference sequence). The CDR3 totals 17 residues. The CDR3 reads CASSIDLTSVTRNEQFF. The CDR3 DNA is TGTGCCAGTAGTATAGATTTGACTAGCGTCACTAGGAATGAGCAGTTCTTC.

The chain has TRBV10-2 and TRBJ2-1; 11 bases line up with TRBD2. CDR1 is WSHSY, CDR2 SAAADI, per germline. The CDR3 totals 14 residues. The V gene end was trimmed by 8 bases and the J gene end by 4 bases; junction bases not matched to a gene: 4. The CDR3 sequence: CASRSGRGYNEQFF. The DNA for the CDR3 is TGCGCCAGCCGTAGCGGGAGGGGTTACAATGAGCAGTTCTTC.

The V gene is TRBV6-6, the J gene TRBJ2-3; 11 bases map to TRBD1. V was pared by 6 bases and J by 5 bases, with 13 bases of the junction left unmatched. The CDR3 covers 17 residues. CDR1 is MNHNY and CDR2 is SVGAGI in the germline V gene (reference sequence). Written as DNA, the CDR3 is TGTGCCAGCAGCCGACGGACAGGGGGCGACCTCGAAGATACGCAGTATTTT. Translation: CASSRRTGGDLEDTQYF.

V and J are TRBV19 and TRBJ1-5; D gene unclear. CDR3 length equals 15 residues. Germline V gene lookup returns CDR1 LNHDA and CDR2 SQIVND (reference sequence). With 5 bases removed from V and 3 bases from J, the gap between germline ends came to 14 bases. This CDR3 reads CASSLSGSDNQPQHF. The CDR3 DNA sequence: TGTGCCAGTAGTCTTTCCGGCAGCGACAATCAGCCCCAGCATTTT.

The rearrangement uses TRBV6-5 and TRBJ2-1; no reliable D call. Germline loops: CDR1 MNHEY, CDR2 SVGAGI. Trimming pared 5 bases from V and 4 bases from J, leaving 9 bases between. The CDR3 covers 13 residues. The CDR3 region is CASSPPYYNEQFF. CDR3 sequence (DNA): TGTGCCAGCAGTCCCCCCTATTACAATGAGCAGTTCTTC.

The chain employs TRBV7-3 and TRBJ2-2, with D possibly TRBD1 on 6 matching bases. Trimming stripped 6 bases from V and 5 bases from J, with 16 bases between. In germline, CDR1 is SGHTA, CDR2 FQGTGA. The CDR3 extends over 15 amino acids. The CDR3 DNA reads as TGTGCCAGCAGACAGGACAGTGGACAAACCGGGGAGCTGTTTTTT. Its translation: CASRQDSGQTGELFF.

The chain has TRBV28 and TRBJ2-3, with 10 nucleotides matching TRBD2. The junction had 5 bases not matched to a gene; V was cut back by 8 bases and J by 0 bases. The germline CDR1 and CDR2 sequences are MDHEN and SYDVKM. The CDR3 has 15 residues. The CDR3 loop reads CASRSGRTSTDTQYF. In DNA, the CDR3 is TGTGCCAGCCGTAGCGGGAGGACTAGCACAGATACGCAGTATTTT. Filled out from reference TRBV28 and TRBJ2-3, the complete variable domain reads DVKVTQSSRYLVKRTGEKVFLECVQDMDHENMFWYRQDPGLGLRLIYFSYDVKMKEKGDIPEGYSVSREKKERFSLILESASTNQTSMYLCASRSGRTSTDTQYFGPGTRLTVL.

The rearrangement uses TRBV5-4 and TRBJ2-1, with 7 bases aligning to TRBD1. Germline lookup yields CDR1 SGHNT and CDR2 YYREEE (reference sequence). This CDR3 comprises 15 residues. V gave up 1 base and J gave up 1 base; unmatched junction bases: 2. The CDR3: CASSLKQGSYNEQFF. The DNA of the CDR3 is TGTGCCAGCAGCTTGAAACAGGGGTCCTACAATGAGCAGTTCTTC.